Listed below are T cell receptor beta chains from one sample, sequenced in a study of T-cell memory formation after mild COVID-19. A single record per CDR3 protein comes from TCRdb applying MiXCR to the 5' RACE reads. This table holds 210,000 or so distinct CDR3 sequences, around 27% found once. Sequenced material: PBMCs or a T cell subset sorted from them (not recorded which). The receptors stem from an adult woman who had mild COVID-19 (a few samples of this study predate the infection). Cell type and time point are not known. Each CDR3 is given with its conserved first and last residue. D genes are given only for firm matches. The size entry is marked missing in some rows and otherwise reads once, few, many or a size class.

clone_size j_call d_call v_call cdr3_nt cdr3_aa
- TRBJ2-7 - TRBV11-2 TGTGCCAGCAGCCCCCGAAGAGAGCAGTACTTC CASSPRREQYF
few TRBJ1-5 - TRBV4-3 TGCGCCAGCAGCCAAGATAGGGAGTCCCCCCAGCATTTT CASSQDRESPQHF
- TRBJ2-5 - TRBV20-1 TGCAGTGCGCCCGGGGATCAAGAGACCCAGTACTTC CSAPGDQETQYF
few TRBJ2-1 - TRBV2 TGTGCCAGTTCCCGACGGGGCGGGGACAATGAGCAGTTCTTC CASSRRGGDNEQFF
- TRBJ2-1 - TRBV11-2 TGTGCCAGCAGCCCCCTGGCGAGAGGCTCCTACAATGAGCAGTTCTTC CASSPLARGSYNEQFF
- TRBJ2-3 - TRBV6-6 TGTGCCAGCAGTTACTCGGTGGAGAGAAGCACAGATACGCAGTATTTT CASSYSVERSTDTQYF
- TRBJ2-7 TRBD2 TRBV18 TGTGCCAGCTCACCCCTGCTAGCGGGAGGGGTCTACGAGCAGTACTTC CASSPLLAGGVYEQYF
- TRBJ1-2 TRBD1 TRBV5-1 TGCGCCAGCAGCTTGTCCGGGACAGGGCCGATCTATGGCTACACCTTC CASSLSGTGPIYGYTF
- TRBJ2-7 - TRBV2 TGTGCCGGAGGGGAAGACTCCTACGAGCAGTACTTC CAGGEDSYEQYF
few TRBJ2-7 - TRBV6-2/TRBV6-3 TGTGCCAGCAGCCGTCCGGGACCCCGATCCTACGAGCAGTACTTC CASSRPGPRSYEQYF
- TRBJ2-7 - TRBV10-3 TGTGCCATCGCGACTTCCGTGAGCTCCTACGAGCAGTACTTC CAIATSVSSYEQYF
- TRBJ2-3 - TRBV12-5 TGTGCTAGTGGTTTGGTATTTGGCCGTAGCACAGATACGCAGTATTTT CASGLVFGRSTDTQYF
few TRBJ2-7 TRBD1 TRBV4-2 TGTGCCAGCAGCCAAAATCCGGGACAGGAGGACGAGCAGTACTTC CASSQNPGQEDEQYF
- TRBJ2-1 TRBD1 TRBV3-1 TGTGCCAGCAGCCAATTGGACAGGGGCAATGAGCAGTTCTTC CASSQLDRGNEQFF
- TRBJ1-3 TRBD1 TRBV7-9 TGTGCCAGCAGCCCATCGACAGGGGCTGGAAACACCATATATTTT CASSPSTGAGNTIYF